These T cell receptor beta chains were read from a single sample in a study of human T cells and chemical hapten exposure. MiXCR, run by TCRdb on the RACE reads, gives a single entry per CDR3 protein. The sample comprises 110,000 or so distinct CDR3 sequences, about a tenth of which are singletons, and approximately 3% rests with the top ten. The sample was whole blood, taken in connection with sensitization to the hapten diphenylcyclopropenone (DPC). These receptors were collected from a woman in her thirties or forties with alopecia areata. Some clones in this sample may be carry-over from other donors' samples. Each CDR3 is given with its conserved first and last residue. A D gene is named only where the DNA matches it firmly. Not every row has a clone size; where given, it reads once, few, many or a size class.

v_gene	d_gene	j_gene	abundance	CDR3nt	CDR3aa
TRBV6-5	TRBD1	TRBJ2-1	many	TGTGCCAGCAGTCCCAGACAGGGGGCGCGAAATGAGCAGTTCTTC	CASSPRQGARNEQFF
TRBV18	TRBD1	TRBJ2-2	few	TGTGCCAGCTCAGTCCGGACAGGGGGCACCGGGGAGCTGTTTTTT	CASSVRTGGTGELFF
TRBV6-5	-	TRBJ2-5	-	TGTGCCAGCAGGCGGGATGTGCAAGAGACCCAGTACTTC	CASRRDVQETQYF
TRBV7-6	-	TRBJ1-4	many	TGTGCCAGCAGCCGCCCGAGGGGCGCGGCTAATGAAAAACTGTTTTTT	CASSRPRGAANEKLFF
TRBV6-6	-	TRBJ2-3	many	TGTGCCAGCAGTTCGAACACAGATACGCAGTATTTT	CASSSNTDTQYF
TRBV6-2/TRBV6-3	-	TRBJ1-1	-	TGTGCCAGCAGTTACTCGATTCATTACAGGATGAACACTGAAGCTTTCTTT	CASSYSIHYRMNTEAFF
TRBV5-4	-	TRBJ1-4	many	TGTGCCAGCAGCGGGTCAGGAGCGGCTAATGAAAAACTGTTTTTT	CASSGSGAANEKLFF
TRBV6-4	TRBD1	TRBJ1-1	-	TGTGCCAGCGAGGACAGGGGGCATGAAGCTTTCTTT	CASEDRGHEAFF
TRBV20-1	TRBD2	TRBJ2-7	few	TGCAGTGCTTTTAGCGGGGCCGCCTACGAGCAGTACTTC	CSAFSGAAYEQYF
TRBV6-5	TRBD1	TRBJ1-2	few	TGTGCCAGCCGAAGGGAGACAGGGGGAGTCTATGGCTACACCTTC	CASRRETGGVYGYTF
TRBV29-1	-	TRBJ1-2	-	TGCAGCGTTCGGCTACGAGACTATGGCTACACCTTC	CSVRLRDYGYTF